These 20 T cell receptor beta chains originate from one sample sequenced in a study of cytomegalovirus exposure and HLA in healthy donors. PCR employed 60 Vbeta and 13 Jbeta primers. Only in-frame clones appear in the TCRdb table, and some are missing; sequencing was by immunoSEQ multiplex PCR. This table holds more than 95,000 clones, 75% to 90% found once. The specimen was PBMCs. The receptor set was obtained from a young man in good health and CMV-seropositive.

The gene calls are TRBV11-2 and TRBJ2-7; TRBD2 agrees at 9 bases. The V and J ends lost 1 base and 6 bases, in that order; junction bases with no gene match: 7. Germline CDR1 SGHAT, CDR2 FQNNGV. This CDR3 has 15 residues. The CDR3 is CASSLVASGVGEQYF. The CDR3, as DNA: TGTGCCAGCAGCTTAGTGGCTAGCGGGGTAGGCGAGCAGTACTTC.

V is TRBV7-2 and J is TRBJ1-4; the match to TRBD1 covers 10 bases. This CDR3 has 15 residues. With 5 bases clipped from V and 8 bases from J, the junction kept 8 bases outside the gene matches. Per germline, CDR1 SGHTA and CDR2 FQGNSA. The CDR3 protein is CASSPSRTGGEKLFF. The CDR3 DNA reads TGTGCCAGCAGCCCCTCCCGGACAGGGGGGGAAAAACTGTTTTTT. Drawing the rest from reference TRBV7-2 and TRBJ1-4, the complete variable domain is GAGVSQSPSNKVTEKGKDVELRCDPISGHTALYWYRQSLGQGLEFLIYFQGNSAPDKSGLPSDRFSAERTGGSVSTLTIQRTQQEDSAVYLCASSPSRTGGEKLFFGSGTQLSVL.

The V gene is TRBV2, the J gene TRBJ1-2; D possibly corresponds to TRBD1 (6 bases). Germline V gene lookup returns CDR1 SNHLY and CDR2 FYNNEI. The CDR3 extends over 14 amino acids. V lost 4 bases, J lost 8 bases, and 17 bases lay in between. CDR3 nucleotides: TGTGCCAGCAGTGCGGGGGGCTGGGTGGGAGGCTACACCTTC. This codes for CASSAGGWVGGYTF.

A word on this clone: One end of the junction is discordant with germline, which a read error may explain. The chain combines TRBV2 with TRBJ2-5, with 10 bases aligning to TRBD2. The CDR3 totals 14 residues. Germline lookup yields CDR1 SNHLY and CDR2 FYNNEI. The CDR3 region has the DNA TGTGCCAGCAGGGAAGCGGGGGGGTTAGAGACCCAGTACTTC. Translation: CASREAGGLETQYF.

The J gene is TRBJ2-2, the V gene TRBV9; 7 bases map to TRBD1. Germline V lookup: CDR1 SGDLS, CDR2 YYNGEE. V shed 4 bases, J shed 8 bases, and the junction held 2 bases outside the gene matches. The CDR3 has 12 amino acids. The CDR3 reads CASSPGQGELFF. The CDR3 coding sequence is TGTGCCAGCAGCCCGGGACAGGGGGAGCTGTTTTTT. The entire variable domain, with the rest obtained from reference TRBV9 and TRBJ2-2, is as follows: DSGVTQTPKHLITATGQRVTLRCSPRSGDLSVYWYQQSLDQGLQFLIQYYNGEERAKGNILERFSAQQFPDLHSELNLSSLELGDSALYFCASSPGQGELFFGEGSRLTVL.

CDR3: CASSLRLSPLHF. The CDR3 nucleotides read TGTGCCAGCAGTTTGCGTCTTTCACCCCTCCACTTT. The chain is built from TRBV6-5 and TRBJ1-6, with unresolved D. Germline values: CDR1 MNHEY, CDR2 SVGAGI. This CDR3 comprises 12 residues. V lost 4 bases to trimming and J lost 9 bases, with 7 bases between them.

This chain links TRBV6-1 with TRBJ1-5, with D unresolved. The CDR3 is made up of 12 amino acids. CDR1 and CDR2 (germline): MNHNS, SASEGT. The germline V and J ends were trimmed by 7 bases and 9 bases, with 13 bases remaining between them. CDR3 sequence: CASTTGERPQHF. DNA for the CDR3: TGTGCCAGCACCACGGGAGAACGGCCCCAGCATTTT.

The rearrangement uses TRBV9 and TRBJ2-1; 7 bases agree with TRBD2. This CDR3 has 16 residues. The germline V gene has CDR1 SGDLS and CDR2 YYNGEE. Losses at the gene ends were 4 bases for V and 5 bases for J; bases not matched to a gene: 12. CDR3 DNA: TGTGCCAGCAGCCGATCCCCAAGGGCGGGGGACAATGAGCAGTTCTTC. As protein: CASSRSPRAGDNEQFF.

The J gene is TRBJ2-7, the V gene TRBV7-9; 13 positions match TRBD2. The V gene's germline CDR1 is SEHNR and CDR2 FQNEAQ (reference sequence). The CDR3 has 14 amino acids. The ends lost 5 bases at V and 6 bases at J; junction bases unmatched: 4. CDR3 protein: CASSGGLAGLEQYF. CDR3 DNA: TGTGCCAGCAGCGGGGGACTAGCGGGGCTCGAGCAGTACTTC.

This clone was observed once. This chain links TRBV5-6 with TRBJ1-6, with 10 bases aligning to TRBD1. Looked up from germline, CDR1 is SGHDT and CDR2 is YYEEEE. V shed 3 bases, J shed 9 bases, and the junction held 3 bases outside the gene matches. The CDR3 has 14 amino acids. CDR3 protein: CASSWGQGSSPLHF. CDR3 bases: TGTGCCAGCAGCTGGGGACAGGGGAGTTCACCCCTCCACTTT.

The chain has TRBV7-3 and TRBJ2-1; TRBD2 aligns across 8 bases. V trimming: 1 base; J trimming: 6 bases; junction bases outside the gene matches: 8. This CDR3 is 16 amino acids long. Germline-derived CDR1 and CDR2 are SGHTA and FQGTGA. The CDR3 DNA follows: TGTGCCAGCAGCTTAATGATGGCGGCGGGGGGCAATGAGCAGTTCTTC. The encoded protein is CASSLMMAAGGNEQFF.

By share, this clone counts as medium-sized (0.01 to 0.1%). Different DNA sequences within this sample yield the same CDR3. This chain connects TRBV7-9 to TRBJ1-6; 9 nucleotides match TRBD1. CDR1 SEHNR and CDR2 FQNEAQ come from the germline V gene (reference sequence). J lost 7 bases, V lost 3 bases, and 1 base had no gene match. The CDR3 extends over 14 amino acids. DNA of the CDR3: TGTGCCAGCAGCTTCGACAGGGGGAATTCACCCCTCCACTTT. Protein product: CASSFDRGNSPLHF.

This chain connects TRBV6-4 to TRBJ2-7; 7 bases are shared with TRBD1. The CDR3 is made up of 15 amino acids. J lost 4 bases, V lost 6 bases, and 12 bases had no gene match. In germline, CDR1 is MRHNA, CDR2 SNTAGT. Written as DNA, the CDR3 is TGTGCCAGCAGCCCCGGGGACAGTCCTATGTACGAGCAGTACTTC. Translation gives CASSPGDSPMYEQYF.

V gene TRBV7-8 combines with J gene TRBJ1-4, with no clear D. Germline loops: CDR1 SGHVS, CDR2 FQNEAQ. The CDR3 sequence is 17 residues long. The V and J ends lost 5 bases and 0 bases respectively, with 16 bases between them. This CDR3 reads CASSPRVLSATNEKLFF. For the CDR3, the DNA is TGTGCCAGCAGCCCGCGGGTTCTCAGTGCAACTAATGAAAAACTGTTTTTT.

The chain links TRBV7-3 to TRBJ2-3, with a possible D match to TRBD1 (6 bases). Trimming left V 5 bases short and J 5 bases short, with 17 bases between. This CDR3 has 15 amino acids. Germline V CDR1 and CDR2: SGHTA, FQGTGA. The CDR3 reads CASSQTGQREDTQYF. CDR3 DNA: TGTGCCAGCAGCCAGACAGGACAAAGGGAAGATACGCAGTATTTT.

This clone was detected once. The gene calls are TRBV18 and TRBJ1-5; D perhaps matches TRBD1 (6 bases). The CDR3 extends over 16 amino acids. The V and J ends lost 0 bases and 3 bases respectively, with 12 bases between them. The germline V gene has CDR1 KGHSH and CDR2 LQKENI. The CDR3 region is CASSPPGRGLNQPQHF. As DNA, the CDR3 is TGTGCCAGCTCACCACCGGGCAGGGGCCTCAATCAGCCCCAGCATTTT.

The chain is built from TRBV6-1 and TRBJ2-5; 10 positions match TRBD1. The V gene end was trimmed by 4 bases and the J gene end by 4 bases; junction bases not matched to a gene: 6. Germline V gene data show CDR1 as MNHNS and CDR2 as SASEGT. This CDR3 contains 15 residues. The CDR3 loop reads CASSGTGGFLETQYF. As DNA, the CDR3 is TGTGCCAGCAGTGGGACAGGGGGGTTCCTAGAGACCCAGTACTTC.

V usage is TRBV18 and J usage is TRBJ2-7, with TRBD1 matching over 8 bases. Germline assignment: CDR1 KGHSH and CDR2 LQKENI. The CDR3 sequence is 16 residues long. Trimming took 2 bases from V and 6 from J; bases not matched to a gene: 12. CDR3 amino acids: CASSPFSTGDGTEQYF. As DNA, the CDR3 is TGTGCCAGCTCACCATTTTCGACAGGGGATGGAACCGAGCAGTACTTC.

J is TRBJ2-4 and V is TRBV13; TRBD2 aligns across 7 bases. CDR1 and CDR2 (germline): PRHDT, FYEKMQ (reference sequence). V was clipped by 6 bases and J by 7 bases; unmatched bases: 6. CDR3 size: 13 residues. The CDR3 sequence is CASRPQGGNIQYF. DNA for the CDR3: TGTGCCAGCAGACCTCAGGGAGGGAACATTCAGTACTTC.

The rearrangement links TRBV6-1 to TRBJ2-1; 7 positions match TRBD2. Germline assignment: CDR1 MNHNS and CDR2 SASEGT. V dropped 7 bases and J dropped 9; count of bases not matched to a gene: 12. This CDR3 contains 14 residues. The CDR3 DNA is TGTGCCAGCACTCTGGGAGGGGTAGGAGGTGAGCAGTTCTTC. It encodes CASTLGGVGGEQFF.